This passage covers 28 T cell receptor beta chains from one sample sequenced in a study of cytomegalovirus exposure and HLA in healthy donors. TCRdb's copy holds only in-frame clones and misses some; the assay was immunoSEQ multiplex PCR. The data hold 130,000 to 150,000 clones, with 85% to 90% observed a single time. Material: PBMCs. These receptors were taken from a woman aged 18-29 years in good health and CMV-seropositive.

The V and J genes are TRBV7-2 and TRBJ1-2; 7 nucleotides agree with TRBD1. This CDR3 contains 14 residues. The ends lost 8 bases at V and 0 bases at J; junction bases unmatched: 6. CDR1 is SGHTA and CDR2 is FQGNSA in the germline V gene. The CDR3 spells CASAPGTANYGYTF. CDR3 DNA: TGTGCCAGCGCCCCGGGGACAGCTAACTATGGCTACACCTTC.

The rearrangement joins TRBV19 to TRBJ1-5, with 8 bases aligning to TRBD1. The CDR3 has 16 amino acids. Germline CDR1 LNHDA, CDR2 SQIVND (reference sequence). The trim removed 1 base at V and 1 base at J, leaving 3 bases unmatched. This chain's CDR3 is CASSIGQGTSNQPQHF. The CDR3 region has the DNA TGTGCCAGTAGTATAGGACAGGGGACGAGCAATCAGCCCCAGCATTTT.

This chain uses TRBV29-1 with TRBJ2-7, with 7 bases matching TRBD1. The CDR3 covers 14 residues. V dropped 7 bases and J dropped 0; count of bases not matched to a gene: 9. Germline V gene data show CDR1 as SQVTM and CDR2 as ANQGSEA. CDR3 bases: TGCAGCGCCAAGACAGGGCCCAACTCCTACGAGCAGTACTTC. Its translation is CSAKTGPNSYEQYF.

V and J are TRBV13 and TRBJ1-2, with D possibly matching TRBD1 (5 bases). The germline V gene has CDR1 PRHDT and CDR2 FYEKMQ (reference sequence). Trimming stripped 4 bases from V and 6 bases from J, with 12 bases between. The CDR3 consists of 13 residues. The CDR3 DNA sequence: TGTGCCAGCAGCTATTCTGTCAGGGATGGCTACACCTTC. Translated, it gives CASSYSVRDGYTF. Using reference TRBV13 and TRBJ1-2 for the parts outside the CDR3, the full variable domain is AAGVIQSPRHLIKEKRETATLKCYPIPRHDTVYWYQQGPGQDPQFLISFYEKMQSDKGSIPDRFSAQQFSDYHSELNMSSLELGDSALYFCASSYSVRDGYTFGSGTRLTVV.

CDR3: CASSLSTGGTEQFF. The CDR3 DNA reads as TGTGCCAGCAGCTTATCCACAGGGGGAACTGAGCAGTTCTTC. This sequence joins TRBV7-9 and TRBJ2-1; 8 nucleotides match TRBD1. V trimming: 2 bases; J trimming: 9 bases; junction bases outside the gene matches: 6. CDR1 is SEHNR and CDR2 is FQNEAQ in the germline V gene (reference sequence). There are 14 residues in the CDR3.

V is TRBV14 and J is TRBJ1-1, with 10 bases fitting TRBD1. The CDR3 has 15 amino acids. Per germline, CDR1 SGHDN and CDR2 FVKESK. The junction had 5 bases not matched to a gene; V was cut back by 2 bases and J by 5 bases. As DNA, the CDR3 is TGTGCCAGCAGCCAATGGGACAGGGGAGGAACTGAAGCTTTCTTT. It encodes CASSQWDRGGTEAFF.

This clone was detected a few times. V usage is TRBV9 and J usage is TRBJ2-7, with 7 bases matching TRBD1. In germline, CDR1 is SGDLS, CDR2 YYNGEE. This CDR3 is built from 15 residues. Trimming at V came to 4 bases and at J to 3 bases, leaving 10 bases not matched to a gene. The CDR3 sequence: CASSPKTGWNYEQYF. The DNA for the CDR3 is TGTGCCAGCAGCCCCAAGACAGGGTGGAACTACGAGCAGTACTTC.

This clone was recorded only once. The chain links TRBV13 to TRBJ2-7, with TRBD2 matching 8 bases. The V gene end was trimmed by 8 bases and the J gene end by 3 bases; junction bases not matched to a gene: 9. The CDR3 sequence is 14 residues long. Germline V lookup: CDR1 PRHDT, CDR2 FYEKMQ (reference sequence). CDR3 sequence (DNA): TGTGCCAGCGGCCCGGGGGGGGGTGACTACGAGCAGTACTTC. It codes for CASGPGGGDYEQYF.

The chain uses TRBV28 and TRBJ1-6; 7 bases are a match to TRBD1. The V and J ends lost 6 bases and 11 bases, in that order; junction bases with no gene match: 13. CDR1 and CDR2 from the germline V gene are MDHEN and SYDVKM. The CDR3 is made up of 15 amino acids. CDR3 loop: CASRRSSGGSTPLHF. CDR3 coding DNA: TGTGCCAGCAGGCGATCATCAGGGGGATCTACACCCCTCCACTTT. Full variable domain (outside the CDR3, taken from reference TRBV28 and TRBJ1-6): DVKVTQSSRYLVKRTGEKVFLECVQDMDHENMFWYRQDPGLGLRLIYFSYDVKMKEKGDIPEGYSVSREKKERFSLILESASTNQTSMYLCASRRSSGGSTPLHFGNGTRLTVT.

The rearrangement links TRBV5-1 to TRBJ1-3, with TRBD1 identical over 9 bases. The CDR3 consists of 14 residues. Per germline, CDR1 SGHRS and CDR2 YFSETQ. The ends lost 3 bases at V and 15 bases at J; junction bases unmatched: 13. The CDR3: CASSSNRDRDAKYF. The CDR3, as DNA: TGCGCCAGCAGCTCAAACCGGGACAGGGATGCCAAATATTTT.

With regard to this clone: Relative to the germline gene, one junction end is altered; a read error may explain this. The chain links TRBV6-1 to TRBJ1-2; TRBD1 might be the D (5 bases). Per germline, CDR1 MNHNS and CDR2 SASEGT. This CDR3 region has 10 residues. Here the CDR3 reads CASKRDLLFF. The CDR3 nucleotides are TGTGCCAGCAAACGGGACTTATTGTTCTTC.

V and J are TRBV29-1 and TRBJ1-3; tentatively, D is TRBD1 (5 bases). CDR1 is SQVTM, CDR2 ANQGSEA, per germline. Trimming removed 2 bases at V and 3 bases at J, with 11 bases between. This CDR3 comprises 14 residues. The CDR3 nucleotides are TGCAGCGTTGAATACAGGAACGGTGGAAACACCATATATTTT. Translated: CSVEYRNGGNTIYF.

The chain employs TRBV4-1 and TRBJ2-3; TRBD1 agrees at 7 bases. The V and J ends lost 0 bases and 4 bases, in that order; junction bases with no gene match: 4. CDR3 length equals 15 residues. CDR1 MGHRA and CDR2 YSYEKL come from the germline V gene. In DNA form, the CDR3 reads TGCGCCAGCAGCCAAGAAAGGGGGCGGGCAGATACGCAGTATTTT. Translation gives CASSQERGRADTQYF.

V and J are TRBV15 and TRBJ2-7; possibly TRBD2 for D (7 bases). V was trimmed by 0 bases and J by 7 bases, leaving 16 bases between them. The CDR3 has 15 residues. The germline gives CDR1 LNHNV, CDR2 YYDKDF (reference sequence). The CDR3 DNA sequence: TGTGCCACCAGCAGAGATAGGGCGGGGGCGCGGGAGCAGTACTTC. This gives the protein CATSRDRAGAREQYF.

CDR3 protein: CASSLAVSYEQYF. CDR3 in DNA: TGTGCCAGCAGCCTGGCGGTCTCCTACGAGCAGTACTTC. V and J are TRBV4-2 and TRBJ2-7; no definite D call. Looked up from germline, CDR1 is LGHNA and CDR2 is YNFKEQ. Between the trimmed V and J ends, which lost 4 bases and 0 bases, there was a span of 7 bases. The CDR3 runs 13 residues.

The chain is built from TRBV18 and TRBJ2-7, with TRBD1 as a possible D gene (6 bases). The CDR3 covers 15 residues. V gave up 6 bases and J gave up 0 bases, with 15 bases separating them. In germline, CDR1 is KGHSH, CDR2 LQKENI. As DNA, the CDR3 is TGTGCCAGCTCCCGCACCCCGACAGGCTCCTACGAGCAGTACTTC. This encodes CASSRTPTGSYEQYF.

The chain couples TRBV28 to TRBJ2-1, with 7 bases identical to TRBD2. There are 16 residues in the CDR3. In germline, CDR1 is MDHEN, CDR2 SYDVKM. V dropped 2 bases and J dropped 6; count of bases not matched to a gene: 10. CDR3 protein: CASSLTGTTSINEQFF. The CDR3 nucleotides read TGTGCCAGCAGTTTAACCGGGACTACATCGATCAATGAGCAGTTCTTC.

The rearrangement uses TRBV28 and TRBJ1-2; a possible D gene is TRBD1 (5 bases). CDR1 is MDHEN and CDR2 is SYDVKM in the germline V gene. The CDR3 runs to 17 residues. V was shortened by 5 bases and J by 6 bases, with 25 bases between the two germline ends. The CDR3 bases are TGTGCCAGCAGTCTGGGGGGAACATCTAATACGAGGCATGGCTACACCTTC. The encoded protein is CASSLGGTSNTRHGYTF.

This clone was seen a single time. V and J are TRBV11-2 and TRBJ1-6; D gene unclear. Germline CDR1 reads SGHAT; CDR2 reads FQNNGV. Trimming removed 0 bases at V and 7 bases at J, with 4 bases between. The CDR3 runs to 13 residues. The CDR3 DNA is TGTGCCAGCAGCTTAGACCGGAATTCACCCCTCCACTTT. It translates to CASSLDRNSPLHF.

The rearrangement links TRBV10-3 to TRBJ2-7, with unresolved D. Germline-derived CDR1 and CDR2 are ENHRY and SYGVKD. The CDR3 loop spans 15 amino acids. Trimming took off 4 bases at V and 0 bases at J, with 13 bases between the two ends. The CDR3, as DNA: TGTGCCATCAGTGGAAAGAGTTCCGTCTCCTACGAGCAGTACTTC. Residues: CAISGKSSVSYEQYF.

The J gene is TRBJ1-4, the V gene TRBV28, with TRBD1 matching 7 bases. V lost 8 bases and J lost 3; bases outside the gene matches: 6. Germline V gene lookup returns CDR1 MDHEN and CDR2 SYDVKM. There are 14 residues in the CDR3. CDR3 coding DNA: TGTGCCAGCGTCGGGACAGCTTCTAATGAAAAACTGTTTTTT. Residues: CASVGTASNEKLFF.

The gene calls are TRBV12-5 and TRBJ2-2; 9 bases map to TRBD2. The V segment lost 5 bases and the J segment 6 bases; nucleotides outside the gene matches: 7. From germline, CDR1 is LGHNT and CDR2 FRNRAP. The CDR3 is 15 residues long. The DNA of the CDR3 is TGTGCTAGTGGTCCCGCGGGGGGGCTCGCCGGGGAGCTGTTTTTT. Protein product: CASGPAGGLAGELFF.

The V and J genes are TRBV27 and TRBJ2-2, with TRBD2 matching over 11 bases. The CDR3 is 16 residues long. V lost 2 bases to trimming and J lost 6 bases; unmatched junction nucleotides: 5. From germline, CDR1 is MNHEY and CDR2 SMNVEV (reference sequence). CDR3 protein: CASSLLLAGGPGELFF. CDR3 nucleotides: TGTGCCAGCAGTTTACTCCTAGCGGGGGGTCCCGGGGAGCTGTTTTTT.

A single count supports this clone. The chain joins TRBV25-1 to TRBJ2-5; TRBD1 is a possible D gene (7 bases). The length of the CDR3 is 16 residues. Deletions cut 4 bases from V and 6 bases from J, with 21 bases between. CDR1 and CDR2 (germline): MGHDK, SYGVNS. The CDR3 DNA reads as TGTGCCAGCAGTGTATCTCGACAGGGAGGAGTGAAGACCCAGTACTTC. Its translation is CASSVSRQGGVKTQYF.

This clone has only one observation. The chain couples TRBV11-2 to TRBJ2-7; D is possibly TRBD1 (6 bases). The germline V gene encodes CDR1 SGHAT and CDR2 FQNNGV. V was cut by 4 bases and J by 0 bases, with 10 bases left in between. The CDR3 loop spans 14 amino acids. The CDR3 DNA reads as TGTGCCAGCAGCTCAGGGGTCGTCTCCTACGAGCAGTACTTC. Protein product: CASSSGVVSYEQYF.

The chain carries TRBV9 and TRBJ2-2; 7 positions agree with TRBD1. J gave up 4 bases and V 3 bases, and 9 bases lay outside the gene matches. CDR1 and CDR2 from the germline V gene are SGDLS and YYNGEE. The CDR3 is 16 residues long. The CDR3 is CASSAPGQIITGELFF. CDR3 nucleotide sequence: TGTGCCAGCAGCGCGCCGGGACAGATTATCACCGGGGAGCTGTTTTTT.

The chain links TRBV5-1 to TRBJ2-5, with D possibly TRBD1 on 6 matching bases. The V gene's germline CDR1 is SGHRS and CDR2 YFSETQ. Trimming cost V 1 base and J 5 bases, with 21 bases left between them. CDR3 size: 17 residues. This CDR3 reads CASSLSGLQGPGETQYF. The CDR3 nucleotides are TGCGCCAGCAGCTTGTCCGGACTTCAGGGGCCGGGGGAGACCCAGTACTTC.

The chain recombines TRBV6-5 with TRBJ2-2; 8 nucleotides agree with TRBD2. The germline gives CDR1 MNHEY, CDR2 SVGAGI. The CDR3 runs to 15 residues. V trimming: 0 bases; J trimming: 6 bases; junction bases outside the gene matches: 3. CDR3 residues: CASSYSGTRAGELFF. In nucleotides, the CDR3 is TGTGCCAGCAGTTACTCGGGGACTAGGGCCGGGGAGCTGTTTTTT.